This T cell receptor (beta chain) was sequenced in a study of blood T cell repertoires in COVID-19. Looked up from germline, CDR1 is LNHDA and CDR2 is SQIVND (reference sequence). The V and J ends lost 5 bases and 4 bases respectively, with 14 bases between them. This CDR3 is built from 15 residues. Using immunoSEQ multiplex PCR, the repertoire was profiled, and TCRdb retains in-frame clones only, with some absent. The sample yields about 17,000 clones, approximately 80% seen once. This chain joins TRBV19 and TRBJ2-2; no firm D call. The sequence came from a man aged 55 to 69 with active or convalescent COVID-19. The sample was peripheral blood. CDR3 bases: TGTGCCAGTAGTCCCTTCCCGACTGCCACCGGGGAGCTGTTTTTT. Translation: CASSPFPTATGELFF.